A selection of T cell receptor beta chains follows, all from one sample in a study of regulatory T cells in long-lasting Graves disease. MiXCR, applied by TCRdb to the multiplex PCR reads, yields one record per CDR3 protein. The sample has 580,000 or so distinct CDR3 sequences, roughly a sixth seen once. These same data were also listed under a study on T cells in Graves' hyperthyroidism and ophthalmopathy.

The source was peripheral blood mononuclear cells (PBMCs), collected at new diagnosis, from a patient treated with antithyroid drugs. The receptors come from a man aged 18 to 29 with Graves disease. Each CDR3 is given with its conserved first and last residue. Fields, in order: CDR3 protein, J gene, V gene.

CASSQATAGGDTQYF | TRBJ2-3 | TRBV3-1
CASSVGRRSGSYNEQFF | TRBJ2-1 | TRBV5-8
CASRDPGLANYEQYF | TRBJ2-7 | TRBV19
CASSLRGITYEQYF | TRBJ2-7 | TRBV28
CASSFRGRGNQPQHF | TRBJ1-5 | TRBV28
CSARGGSQGEQYF | TRBJ2-7 | TRBV20-1
CASSPGRGRGELFF | TRBJ2-2 | TRBV12-3/TRBV12-4
CASSYGTDYEQYF | TRBJ2-7 | TRBV6-5
CASSRKANTEAFF | TRBJ1-1 | TRBV14
CASRPVLSVHTGELFF | TRBJ2-2 | TRBV6-1
CASSFQSTQYF | TRBJ2-5 | TRBV3-1
CASSPRTLNTGELLF | TRBJ2-2 | TRBV18
CASSLSGLPDTDTQYF | TRBJ2-3 | TRBV27
CASSPSLGANTEAFF | TRBJ1-1 | TRBV9
CASSPALSTDTQYF | TRBJ2-3 | TRBV7-3
CASSSVGNGNEQFF | TRBJ2-1 | TRBV6-1
CASSQGGRAAVRVNTEAFF | TRBJ1-1 | TRBV11-2
CATSREGRAFQDTQYF | TRBJ2-3 | TRBV15
CASSLAIAGVNTEAFF | TRBJ1-1 | TRBV12-3/TRBV12-4
CSVDFNQGTGNTIYF | TRBJ1-3 | TRBV29-1
CASSATQETQYF | TRBJ2-5 | TRBV5-1
CASSLPQDSQETQYF | TRBJ2-5 | TRBV7-8
CSAYEPGRLYEQYF | TRBJ2-7 | TRBV20-1
CASSAGPNEKLFF | TRBJ1-4 | TRBV9
CSARGRGRDTQYF | TRBJ2-3 | TRBV20-1
CAIGGQGLYEQYF | TRBJ2-7 | TRBV10-3
CASSPTSDWDEQYF | TRBJ2-7 | TRBV5-1
CAWVHPPIIQGGEAFF | TRBJ1-1 | TRBV30
CASTGDRGLDTQYF | TRBJ2-3 | TRBV5-1
CASTLAGGRTGELFF | TRBJ2-2 | TRBV11-2
CAWSGLASEQFF | TRBJ2-1 | TRBV30
CASRRPGGTGELFF | TRBJ2-2 | TRBV19
CAGKDQQLAGHEQYF | TRBJ2-7 | TRBV28
CASSALWDSQETQYF | TRBJ2-5 | TRBV27
CASSYLRDRGRGETQYF | - | TRBV6-9
CASSPPQGAGEETQYF | TRBJ2-5 | TRBV11-3
CASSSTSGSRTGELFF | TRBJ2-2 | TRBV5-6
CASRWTSGPNEQFF | TRBJ2-1 | TRBV6-1
CASSPPQPYEQYF | TRBJ2-7 | TRBV18
CASTSGIDSSYEQYF | TRBJ2-7 | TRBV2
CASSVLGLSSYEQYF | TRBJ2-7 | TRBV9
CASSQERETSGSPGEQYF | TRBJ2-7 | TRBV3-1
CATSEHRGDYTDTQYF | TRBJ2-3 | TRBV24-1
CATSGWTPGDFYNEQFF | TRBJ2-1 | TRBV24-1
CASSLNLMAEQYF | TRBJ2-7 | TRBV28
CASSVYGAGVGNEQFF | TRBJ2-1 | TRBV2
CASRSFLEEGYTF | TRBJ1-2 | TRBV3-1
CASSNLRGPNSPLHF | TRBJ1-6 | TRBV14
CASGFPNNPGELFF | TRBJ2-2 | TRBV12-5
CASSLDWPQSSYNEQFF | TRBJ2-1 | TRBV5-1
CAWSVLSDYTF | TRBJ1-2 | TRBV30
CASSPRQSPTDTQYF | TRBJ2-3 | TRBV2
CASIPPGRGDTEAFF | TRBJ1-1 | TRBV6-2/TRBV6-3
CVSSATDSAYLYEQYF | TRBJ2-7 | TRBV19
CASSPTGVGYTF | TRBJ1-2 | TRBV2